One sample yielded the 11 T cell receptor beta chains listed below, sequenced in a study of OX40 agonist ivuxolimab in advanced cancers. TCRdb keeps only in-frame clones here, not all; method: immunoSEQ multiplex PCR. The sample has 45,000 to 55,000 clones, about 83% seen once. This sample comprised CD4+ or CD8+ T cells sorted from blood, obtained in a trial of the OX40 agonist ivuxolimab. The source is an adult with an advanced solid tumor such as melanoma, head and neck, liver or kidney cancer.

The chain recombines TRBV18 with TRBJ2-1; 7 bases fit TRBD1. V shed 3 bases, J shed 7 bases, and the junction held 9 bases outside the gene matches. The CDR3 runs 15 residues. Germline V lookup: CDR1 KGHSH, CDR2 LQKENI. The CDR3 loop reads CASSPTRQGGNEQFF. CDR3 DNA: TGTGCCAGCTCACCCACGAGACAGGGCGGGAATGAGCAGTTCTTC. Together with reference TRBV18 and TRBJ2-1, the CDR3 gives the full variable domain: NAGVMQNPRHLVRRRGQEARLRCSPMKGHSHVYWYRQLPEEGLKFMVYLQKENIIDESGMPKERFSAEFPKEGPSILRIQQVVRGDSAAYFCASSPTRQGGNEQFFGPGTRLTVL.

The rearrangement links TRBV27 to TRBJ2-1; D is unclear. This CDR3 comprises 14 residues. Germline lookup yields CDR1 MNHEY and CDR2 SMNVEV (reference sequence). V lost 2 bases, J lost 6 bases, and 11 bases lay in between. The chain's CDR3 is CASSLRSLGNEQFF. The CDR3 DNA is TGTGCCAGCAGTTTAAGGTCTCTCGGCAATGAGCAGTTCTTC.

The chain couples TRBV5-3 to TRBJ2-5; perhaps D is TRBD1 or TRBD2 (5 bases each). TRBV5-3 is reported as an ORF; its role is uncertain. The CDR3 spans 14 residues. The ends were cut back, 0 bases at V and 6 bases at J, with 12 bases in the middle. The CDR3 loop is CARSLVEGSKTQYF. In DNA form, the CDR3 reads TGTGCCAGAAGCTTGGTAGAGGGGTCGAAGACCCAGTACTTC.

This clone showed up just a few times. The J gene is TRBJ1-5, the V gene TRBV27; possible D gene TRBD1, 5 bases. Germline V gives CDR1 MNHEY, CDR2 SMNVEV (reference sequence). V lost 6 bases to trimming and J lost 2 bases, with 14 bases between them. The CDR3 has 15 amino acids. The CDR3 sequence is CASSPRDLGNQPQHF. Written as DNA, the CDR3 is TGTGCCAGCAGCCCTCGGGACTTGGGCAATCAGCCCCAGCATTTT.

V is TRBV18 and J is TRBJ2-5, with D possibly matching TRBD1 (5 bases). CDR1 KGHSH and CDR2 LQKENI come from the germline V gene. Trimming stripped 2 bases from V and 5 bases from J, with 18 bases between. CDR3 length: 16 residues. CDR3 sequence reads: CASSPFMFSGLETQYF. The CDR3 bases are TGTGCCAGCTCACCATTCATGTTTTCAGGGCTGGAGACCCAGTACTTC.

The table lists this clone with a few counts. The chain combines TRBV2 with TRBJ2-2; 7 bases are a match to TRBD2. V gave up 8 bases and J gave up 1 base; unmatched junction bases: 4. There are 14 residues in the CDR3. Germline V lookup: CDR1 SNHLY, CDR2 FYNNEI. The CDR3 is CASEWGGNTGELFF. CDR3 coding DNA: TGTGCCAGCGAGTGGGGGGGGAACACCGGGGAGCTGTTTTTT.

The chain couples TRBV15 to TRBJ1-5, with D possibly being TRBD1 (6 bases). V lost 4 bases and J 2 bases, leaving 9 bases between the germline ends. The CDR3 is 14 amino acids. Germline V CDR1 and CDR2: LNHNV, YYDKDF (reference sequence). This CDR3 is CATSIDRRNQPQHF. CDR3 in DNA: TGTGCCACCAGCATCGACAGGCGCAATCAGCCCCAGCATTTT.

Regarding this clone: An end of the junction differs from the germline gene, which may be a read error. The chain links TRBV19 to TRBJ2-4, with D tentatively TRBD1 or TRBD2 (6 bases each). Germline V gene data show CDR1 as LNHDA and CDR2 as SQIVND (reference sequence). There are 12 residues in the CDR3. The CDR3 nucleotides read TGTGCCAGTAGACCCCCTGAGGGGGGACCGACCTTC. This sequence encodes CASRPPEGGPTF. Based on the CDR3 plus reference TRBV19 and TRBJ2-4, the full variable domain is DGGITQSPKYLFRKEGQNVTLSCEQNLNHDAMYWYRQDPGQGLRLIYYSQIVNDFQKGDIAEGYSVSREKKESFPLTVTSAQKNPTAFYLCASRPPEGGPTFGAGTRLSVL.

V and J are TRBV29-1 and TRBJ1-3; the D is unclear. The CDR3 sequence is 12 residues long. Germline CDR1 SQVTM, CDR2 ANQGSEA. V lost 6 bases to trimming and J lost 4 bases, with 10 bases between them. In DNA, the CDR3 is TGCAGCGTCCCTACGGCGGGAAACACCATATATTTT. Amino acids: CSVPTAGNTIYF.

V and J are TRBV5-5 and TRBJ2-3; D call uncertain. Germline CDR1 is SGHKS and CDR2 is YYEKEE (reference sequence). The CDR3 runs 14 residues. Trimming pared 1 base from V and 0 bases from J, leaving 6 bases between. CDR3 bases: TGTGCCAGCAGCTTGTTCTTAAGCACAGATACGCAGTATTTT. Translation: CASSLFLSTDTQYF. Complete variable domain (other parts from reference TRBV5-5 and TRBJ2-3): DAGVTQSPTHLIKTRGQQVTLRCSPISGHKSVSWYQQVLGQGPQFIFQYYEKEERGRGNFPDRFSARQFPNYSSELNVNALLLGDSALYLCASSLFLSTDTQYFGPGTRLTVL.

V is TRBV5-1 and J is TRBJ2-7, with TRBD1 matching over 8 bases. The CDR3 consists of 13 residues. J gave up 2 bases and V 7 bases, and 5 bases lay outside the gene matches. Germline CDR1 SGHRS, CDR2 YFSETQ. The CDR3 nucleotides read TGCGCCAGCGGACAGGGCCGCGCCTACGAGCAGTACTTC. It yields the protein CASGQGRAYEQYF.